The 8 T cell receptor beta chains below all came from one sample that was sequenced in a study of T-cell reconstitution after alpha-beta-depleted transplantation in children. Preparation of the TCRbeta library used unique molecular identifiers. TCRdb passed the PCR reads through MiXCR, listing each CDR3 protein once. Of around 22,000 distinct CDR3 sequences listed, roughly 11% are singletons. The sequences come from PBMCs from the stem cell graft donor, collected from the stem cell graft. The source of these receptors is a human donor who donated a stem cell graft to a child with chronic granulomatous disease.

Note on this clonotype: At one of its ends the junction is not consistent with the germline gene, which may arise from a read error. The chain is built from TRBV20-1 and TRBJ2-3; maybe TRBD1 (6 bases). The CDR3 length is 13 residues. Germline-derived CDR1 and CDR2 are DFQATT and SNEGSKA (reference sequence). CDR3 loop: CSALRQAEDTQYF. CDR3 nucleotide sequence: TGCAGTGCCCTTAGACAGGCCGAAGATACGCAGTATTTC.

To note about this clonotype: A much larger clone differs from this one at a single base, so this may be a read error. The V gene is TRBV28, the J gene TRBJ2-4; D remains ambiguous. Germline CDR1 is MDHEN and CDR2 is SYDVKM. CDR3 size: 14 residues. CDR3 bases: TGTGCCAGCAGTTTAAGGCAGGCCAAAAACAGTCAGTACTTC. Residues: CASSLRQAKNSQYF.

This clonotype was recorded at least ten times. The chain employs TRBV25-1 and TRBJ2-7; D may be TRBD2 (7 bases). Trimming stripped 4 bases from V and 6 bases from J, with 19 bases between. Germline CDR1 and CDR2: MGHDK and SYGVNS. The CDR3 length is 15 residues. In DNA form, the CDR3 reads TGTGCCAGCAGTGTTGAGGGGGGGCGCTTTTCCGAGCAGTACTTC. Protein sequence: CASSVEGGRFSEQYF.

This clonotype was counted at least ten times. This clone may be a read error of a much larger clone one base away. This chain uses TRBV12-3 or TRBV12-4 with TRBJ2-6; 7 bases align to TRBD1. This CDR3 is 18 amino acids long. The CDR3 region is CASSAQGLGWAGANGLTF. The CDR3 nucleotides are TGTGCCAGCAGCGCACAGGGGTTAGGCTGGGCTGGGGCCAACGGCCTGACTTTC.

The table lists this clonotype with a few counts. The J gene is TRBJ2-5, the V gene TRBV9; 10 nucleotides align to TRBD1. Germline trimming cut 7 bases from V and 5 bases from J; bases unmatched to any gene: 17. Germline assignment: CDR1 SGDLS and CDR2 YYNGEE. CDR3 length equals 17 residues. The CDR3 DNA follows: TGTGCCAGCGACACGGGACAGGGGTTTGAGAGCTGGGAGACCCAGTACTTC. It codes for CASDTGQGFESWETQYF. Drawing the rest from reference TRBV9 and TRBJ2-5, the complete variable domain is DSGVTQTPKHLITATGQRVTLRCSPRSGDLSVYWYQQSLDQGLQFLIQYYNGEERAKGNILERFSAQQFPDLHSELNLSSLELGDSALYFCASDTGQGFESWETQYFGPGTRLLVL.

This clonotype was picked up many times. DNA of the CDR3: TGTGCCATCAGTGGGGGACAGCATGGCTACACCTTC. The encoded protein is CAISGGQHGYTF. The J gene is TRBJ1-2, the V gene TRBV10-3; 7 bases match TRBD1. Per germline, CDR1 ENHRY and CDR2 SYGVKD. V was pared by 4 bases and J by 6 bases, with 2 bases of the junction left unmatched. The CDR3 is made up of 12 amino acids.

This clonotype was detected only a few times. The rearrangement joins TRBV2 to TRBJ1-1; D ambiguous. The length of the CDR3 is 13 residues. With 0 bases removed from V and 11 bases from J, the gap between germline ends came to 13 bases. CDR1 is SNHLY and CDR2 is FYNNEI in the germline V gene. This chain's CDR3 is CASSEAGLLEAFF. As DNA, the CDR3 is TGTGCCAGCAGTGAAGCGGGTCTTTTGGAGGCTTTCTTT. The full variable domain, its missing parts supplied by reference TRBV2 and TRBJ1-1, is EPEVTQTPSHQVTQMGQEVILRCVPISNHLYFYWYRQILGQKVEFLVSFYNNEISEKSEIFDDQFSVERPDGSNFTLKIRSTKLEDSAMYFCASSEAGLLEAFFGQGTRLTVV.

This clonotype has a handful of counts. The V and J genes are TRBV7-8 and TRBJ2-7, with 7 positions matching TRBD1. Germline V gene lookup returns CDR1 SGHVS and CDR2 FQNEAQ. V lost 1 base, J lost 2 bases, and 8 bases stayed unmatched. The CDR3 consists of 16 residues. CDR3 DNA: TGTGCCAGCAGCTTAGTCGGGGACAGATCTACCTACGAGCAGTACTTC. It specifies CASSLVGDRSTYEQYF.